This is a list of T cell receptor beta chains from one sample in a study of beta chain features in type 1 diabetes. Generated by immunoSEQ multiplex PCR, the TCRdb table keeps only in-frame clones and is missing some. The repertoire holds around 160,000 clones, with approximately 52% as singletons. The specimen sequenced was Tregs from blood. The receptor source for this set is a young man in good health. The conserved cysteine and the conserved F or W are not part of the CDR3 here.

v_call: TRBV9; cdr3_aa: ASSVERNYGYT
v_call: TRBV5-1; cdr3_aa: ASSLPDRGAQEQY
v_call: TRBV6-1; cdr3_aa: ASRPTGAPYQPQH
v_call: TRBV28; cdr3_aa: ASSAGGTNEKLF
v_call: TRBV5-1; cdr3_aa: ASGGRTNTGELF
v_call: TRBV29-1; cdr3_aa: STREGGSSTDTQY
v_call: TRBV28; cdr3_aa: ASSFGATGETQY
v_call: TRBV30; cdr3_aa: AWRLAGGHVEQY
v_call: TRBV6-5; cdr3_aa: ASRGTGAYGELF
v_call: TRBV7-9; cdr3_aa: ASSRGLYNEQF
v_call: TRBV19; cdr3_aa: ASRPSTVNYGYT
v_call: TRBV19; cdr3_aa: ASSFGTGFTEAF
v_call: TRBV19; cdr3_aa: ASSKASARVNEQF
v_call: TRBV9; cdr3_aa: ASSVGLAGDKTGELF
v_call: TRBV5-1; cdr3_aa: ASSQDRNYGYT
v_call: TRBV7-8; cdr3_aa: ASSISGGAQY
v_call: TRBV4-1; cdr3_aa: ASRRQGAGQPQH
v_call: TRBV4-2; cdr3_aa: ASSQGPAGSRVQTWEQF
v_call: TRBV7-2; cdr3_aa: ASSLQGSGQPQH
v_call: TRBV4-3; cdr3_aa: ASSPRVTSYEQY
v_call: TRBV5-6; cdr3_aa: ASSPGTTSSYNSPLH
v_call: TRBV10-3; cdr3_aa: AISGFNSPLH